This is a list of T cell receptor beta chains from one sample in a study of low-dose radiotherapy and immunotherapy resistance in tumors. TCRdb reprocessed the reads with MiXCR, giving one entry per CDR3 protein. This sample has around 100,000 distinct CDR3 sequences; around 20% occur once, and the top ten carry about 4%. Sample: PBMCs, taken after low-dose radiotherapy plus immunotherapy. All receptors derive from a male donor with prostate cancer. The CDR3 runs from the conserved cysteine through the conserved F or W. The D gene is left open where the match is weak. Size values are once, few and many counts, or a class for expanded clones, and some rows have none.

>TRBV5-6|TRBJ2-7|TRBD1|many
CASSQSLDRGHEQYF
TGTGCCAGCAGCCAGAGTCTGGACAGGGGACACGAGCAGTACTTC
>TRBV12-3/TRBV12-4|TRBJ2-5|TRBD2|many
CASSLGFTGTSGKTQYF
TGTGCCAGCAGTTTGGGATTTACCGGGACTAGCGGAAAGACCCAGTACTTC
>TRBV7-3|TRBJ2-2|.|many
CASSSLGVVGELFF
TGTGCCAGCAGTTCGCTCGGGGTCGTCGGGGAGCTGTTTTTT
>TRBV6-6|TRBJ2-7|TRBD1|many
CASSKDLDRGYEQYF
TGTGCCAGCAGCAAGGACCTGGACAGGGGCTACGAGCAGTACTTC
>TRBV6-2/TRBV6-3|TRBJ2-6|.|many
CASSPVVNRPTGVLTF
TGTGCCAGCAGCCCCGTTGTAAATAGGCCTACAGGCGTCCTGACTTTC
>TRBV6-2/TRBV6-3|TRBJ2-1|TRBD1|.
CASSENRGDEQFF
TGTGCCAGCAGCGAAAACAGGGGAGATGAGCAGTTCTTC
>TRBV4-1|TRBJ2-1|.|many
CASSQIGGVADEQFF
TGCGCCAGCAGCCAAATAGGCGGGGTGGCGGATGAGCAGTTCTTC
>TRBV5-1|TRBJ2-7|TRBD1|few
CASSPAGTGYEQYF
TGCGCCAGCAGCCCCGCCGGGACAGGCTACGAGCAGTACTTC
>TRBV28|TRBJ2-5|TRBD1|many
CASSSPGQGFQETQYF
TGTGCCAGCAGTTCTCCGGGACAGGGGTTCCAAGAGACCCAGTACTTC
>TRBV12-3/TRBV12-4|TRBJ1-3|.|many
CASRATTSGNTIYF
TGTGCCTCCCGAGCTACAACTTCTGGAAACACCATATATTTT
>TRBV24-1|TRBJ2-3|.|.
CATSDSRPGQLDTQYF
TGTGCCACCAGTGATTCGCGACCGGGGCAGTTAGATACGCAGTATTTT
>TRBV4-3|TRBJ2-7|TRBD2|.
CASSQDRLAGPPYEQYF
TGCGCCAGCAGCCAAGATCGGCTAGCGGGACCTCCCTACGAGCAGTACTTC
>TRBV9|TRBJ2-1|TRBD2|few
CASSASGDSYNEQFF
TGTGCCAGCAGCGCTAGCGGGGACTCCTACAATGAGCAGTTCTTC
>TRBV14|TRBJ2-3|.|.
CAGSPFADTQYF
TGTGCCGGCAGCCCTTTCGCAGATACGCAGTATTTT
>TRBV6-2/TRBV6-3|TRBJ2-7|.|.
CACSEGNLLSSYERYF
TGCGCCTGCAGTGAGGGTAATCTCCTTAGCTCCTACGAGCGGTACTTC
>TRBV27|TRBJ2-7|TRBD2|.
CASSLTSGLYEQYF
TGTGCCAGCAGTTTGACTAGCGGGCTTTACGAGCAGTACTTC
>TRBV7-9|TRBJ1-1|.|many
CASSLRGTEAFF
TGTGCCAGCAGCTTGCGAGGGACTGAAGCTTTCTTT
>TRBV20-1|TRBJ1-5|.|many
CSAVDGPGIFQPQHF
TGCAGTGCTGTAGATGGCCCGGGGATATTTCAGCCCCAGCATTTT
>TRBV6-1|TRBJ2-5|TRBD2|few
CASSWAGGAGETQYF
TGTGCCAGCAGCTGGGCCGGGGGGGCCGGGGAGACCCAGTACTTC
>TRBV6-2/TRBV6-3|TRBJ2-1|TRBD2|many
CASSSGAGVGDEQFF
TGTGCCAGCAGCTCCGGAGCGGGGGTAGGCGATGAGCAGTTCTTC
>TRBV6-2/TRBV6-3|TRBJ2-2|.|many
CASSYSGQFTGELFF
TGTGCCAGCAGTTACTCGGGTCAGTTCACCGGGGAGCTGTTTTTT
>TRBV7-9|TRBJ2-7|.|.
CASNWDGRSYEQYF
TGTGCCAGCAATTGGGACGGACGCTCCTACGAGCAGTACTTC
>TRBV5-6|TRBJ1-4|TRBD1|.
CASSSDRGNEKLFF
TGTGCCAGCAGCTCGGACAGGGGAAACGAAAAACTGTTTTTT
>TRBV20-1|TRBJ2-3|.|many
CSAREEDGKDTQYF
TGCAGTGCTAGAGAAGAGGACGGAAAAGATACGCAGTATTTT
>TRBV5-4|TRBJ2-5|TRBD2|many
CASSQDSGRAETQYF
TGTGCCAGCAGCCAGGACAGCGGGAGGGCGGAGACCCAGTACTTC
>TRBV12-5|TRBJ1-5|.|many
CTGGQPQHF
TGTACGGGGGGCCAGCCCCAGCATTTT
>TRBV20-1|TRBJ1-1|.|many
CSASSMNTEAFF
TGCAGTGCTAGTTCAATGAACACTGAAGCTTTCTTT
>TRBV4-1|TRBJ2-7|TRBD2|many
CASSGSSGGAEQYF
TGCGCCAGTTCTGGTTCTAGCGGGGGGGCCGAGCAGTACTTC
>TRBV9|TRBJ1-1|TRBD1|.
CASSVDRGGEAFF
TGTGCCAGCAGCGTCGACAGGGGGGGTGAAGCTTTCTTT
>TRBV21-1|TRBJ2-1|.|many
CASSKVRTGVFADEQFF
TGTGCCAGCAGCAAAGTCAGGACAGGGGTGTTTGCGGATGAGCAGTTCTTC
>TRBV5-5|TRBJ2-7|.|few
CASSFGQPSYEQYF
TGTGCCAGCAGCTTCGGACAGCCCTCCTACGAGCAGTACTTC
>TRBV11-2|TRBJ2-2|.|many
CASSPQRSGELFF
TGTGCCAGCAGCCCCCAGAGGAGCGGGGAGCTGTTTTTT
>TRBV3-1|TRBJ2-3|.|many
CASSPVGEGADTQYF
TGTGCCAGCAGCCCCGTGGGGGAAGGGGCAGATACGCAGTATTTT
>TRBV4-1|TRBJ2-3|.|many
CASSQGPTLSTDTQYF
TGCGCCAGCAGCCAAGGTCCCACCCTTAGCACAGATACGCAGTATTTT
>TRBV9|TRBJ2-3|TRBD1|.
CASSTYTGVQYF
TGTGCGAGCAGCACCTACACAGGGGTTCAGTATTTT
>TRBV11-2|TRBJ1-2|.|.
CASSSLTGRDGYTF
TGTGCCAGCAGCTCCCTAACAGGGAGGGATGGCTACACCTTC
>TRBV5-1|TRBJ2-3|.|many
CASSLGRVPVDTQYF
TGCGCCAGCAGCTTAGGACGGGTCCCGGTGGATACGCAGTATTTT
>TRBV3-1|TRBJ2-7|.|many
CASSGSGEQYF
TGTGCCAGCAGCGGGTCGGGCGAGCAGTACTTC
>TRBV13|TRBJ2-1|TRBD1|many
CASSSTGALYNEQFF
TGTGCCAGCAGCTCGACAGGGGCCCTCTACAATGAGCAGTTCTTC
>TRBV7-8|TRBJ2-3|.|many
CASSLASIVSTDTQYF
TGTGCCAGCAGCTTAGCCTCGATCGTTAGCACAGATACGCAGTATTTT
>TRBV28|TRBJ1-2|.|.
CASISNYGYTF
TGTGCCAGCATCTCTAACTATGGCTACACCTTC
>TRBV5-6|TRBJ1-2|.|many
CASSLADEYSGYTF
TGTGCCAGCAGCTTGGCCGACGAGTACAGTGGCTACACCTTC
>TRBV4-1|TRBJ2-1|TRBD2|many
CASSHTSGGYNEQFF
TGCGCCAGCAGCCATACTAGCGGGGGATACAATGAGCAGTTCTTC
>TRBV30|TRBJ2-1|TRBD1|many
CAWSAGNAGGHEQFF
TGTGCCTGGAGTGCCGGTAATGCAGGGGGCCATGAGCAGTTCTTC
>TRBV5-1|TRBJ2-5|TRBD2|few
CASSSSSGVETQYF
TGCGCCAGCAGCTCCTCTAGCGGGGTAGAGACCCAGTACTTC
>TRBV3-1|TRBJ1-4|.|many
CATQSGDDLEKLFF
TGTGCCACGCAGTCAGGAGATGACCTTGAAAAACTGTTTTTT
>TRBV20-1|TRBJ1-5|.|many
CSAGGSGTQPQHF
TGCAGTGCGGGTGGCTCAGGGACTCAGCCCCAGCATTTT
>TRBV6-2/TRBV6-3|TRBJ1-5|.|many
CASSYRQFNQPQHF
TGTGCCAGCAGTTATCGGCAGTTCAATCAGCCCCAGCATTTT
>TRBV4-1|TRBJ2-1|.|many
CASSQEGDAIPSSYNEQFF
TGCGCCAGCAGCCAGGAGGGGGATGCGATCCCGAGCTCCTACAATGAGCAGTTCTTC
>TRBV5-1|TRBJ1-1|TRBD1|many
CASSRRDSLNTEAFF
TGTGCCAGCAGCCGAAGGGACAGCTTGAACACTGAAGCTTTCTTT